This TCR beta chain was retrieved from a study of blood T cell repertoires in COVID-19. Looking at the study overall: The study drew acute and convalescent COVID-19 samples from the United States, Italy and Spain. PBMCs, B-cell-depleted T cells, or T cells were the source of the cDNA or gDNA that made up the material.

V lost 5 bases to trimming and J lost 2 bases, with 14 bases between them. The germline V gene encodes CDR1 SGHTA and CDR2 FQGTGA. The CDR3 has 15 residues. Authors' processing steps: Amplification from reference gene primers served as the basis for estimated nucleated cell counts. Sequencing was performed with immunoSEQ multiplex PCR; in TCRdb, only in-frame clones are kept and a portion is missing. V and J calls and clone size are copied from that table; D and trimming were computed from the DNA. The table includes 150,000 or so clones, 88% detected once. The rearrangement joins TRBV7-3 to TRBJ2-3; D uncertain. This TCR was recovered from a man aged 55 to 70 with acute or convalescent COVID-19. The specimen sequenced was peripheral blood. CDR3 in DNA: TGTGCCAGCAGCGCCGATACAGTGTCCACAGATACGCAGTATTTT. This encodes CASSADTVSTDTQYF.